The entry below gives a single T cell receptor beta chain sequence along with its context. What it binds is unknown. Germline CDR1 and CDR2: LNHDA and SQIVND (reference sequence). The CDR3 contains 15 residues. V shed 7 bases and J 10 bases; nucleotides not matched to a gene: 12. Unique molecular identifiers featured in how the TCRbeta library was prepared. TCRdb passed the PCR reads through MiXCR, listing each CDR3 protein once. This table holds 250,000 to 350,000 distinct CDR3 sequences, approximately 23% found once. The record originates from a study of T-cell reconstitution after alpha-beta-depleted transplantation in children. Study observations and caveats: In some patients, recipient T cells and intrathymic progenitors surviving conditioning explained high day-60 diversity. T-cell numbers and diversity one year post-transplant derived largely from freshly generated T cells. About two months after transplant, alpha-beta T cells reportedly came from several hundred expanded graft clones.

The material sequenced was PBMCs, mostly from graft donor cells, taken 180 days after TCRalphabeta/CD19-depleted stem cell transplant. The clonotype was recovered from a male patient between 5 and 17 years old who had a stem cell transplant for acute lymphoblastic leukemia, so the T cells may come from the graft donor. The chain uses TRBV19 and TRBJ2-1; 11 positions agree with TRBD1. CDR3 coding DNA: TGTGCCAGTACCGCCGAGGACAGGGGGCTAGGAGAGCAGTTCTTC. Encoded protein: CASTAEDRGLGEQFF.